Presented here are 8 T cell receptor beta chains from one specimen sequenced in a study of shared clonotypes between healthy human individuals. Sequenced by immunoSEQ multiplex PCR; TCRdb stores in-frame clones only, minus some. The table lists about 2.3 million clones, approximately 95% of them singletons. Sample: naive CD4+ T cells from PBMCs. Subset of the sample: CD45RA+ positively selected. These receptors were collected from a man aged 18 to 29 in good health. Some clones in this sample may be carry-over from other donors' samples.

As to this clone: Other DNA sequences in this specimen translate into the identical CDR3. The genes are TRBV18 and TRBJ2-2; D unclear. The length of the CDR3 is 15 residues. V was shortened by 3 bases and J by 4 bases, with 12 bases between the two germline ends. Germline assignment: CDR1 KGHSH and CDR2 LQKENI. In DNA, the CDR3 is TGTGCCAGCTCACCCCCGGGCGGAAGCACCGGGGAGCTGTTTTTT. Translation: CASSPPGGSTGELFF.

As for this clone: The sample contains more than one DNA sequence encoding this CDR3. This rearrangement joins TRBV6-5 to TRBJ2-1; 12 nucleotides line up with TRBD2. This CDR3 region has 14 residues. Looked up from germline, CDR1 is MNHEY and CDR2 is SVGAGI. The V and J ends lost 6 bases and 4 bases, in that order; junction bases with no gene match: 1. In nucleotides, the CDR3 is TGTGCCAGCAGCCTAGCGGGAGGGTACAATGAGCAGTTCTTC. It specifies CASSLAGGYNEQFF.

This sequence joins TRBV28 and TRBJ2-7; D is possibly TRBD1 or TRBD2 (6 bases each). The CDR3 extends over 14 amino acids. Germline V gene lookup returns CDR1 MDHEN and CDR2 SYDVKM. The V gene lost 3 bases and the J gene lost 6 bases, with 15 bases spanning the gap. CDR3 loop: CASSFNRGLVEQYF. The CDR3 DNA reads as TGTGCCAGCAGTTTTAATCGGGGGCTTGTCGAGCAGTACTTC.

The chain employs TRBV9 and TRBJ2-1; 8 bases are shared with TRBD2. The CDR3 is 14 residues long. V gave up 5 bases and J gave up 9 bases; unmatched junction bases: 10. Germline CDR1 SGDLS, CDR2 YYNGEE. The CDR3 here is CASSREGGFGEQFF. The CDR3 DNA reads as TGTGCCAGCAGTCGGGAGGGGGGCTTCGGTGAGCAGTTCTTC.

This chain links TRBV7-2 with TRBJ2-1; D possibly corresponds to TRBD1 (6 bases). Trimming shortened V by 1 base and J by 10 bases, and 17 bases separated the two germline ends. This CDR3 contains 15 residues. Germline V lookup: CDR1 SGHTA, CDR2 FQGNSA. The CDR3 sequence: CASSLGFPRGGEQFF. DNA of the CDR3: TGTGCCAGCAGCTTAGGGTTCCCTAGAGGGGGAGAGCAGTTCTTC.

This chain joins TRBV5-1 and TRBJ1-2; a possible D gene is TRBD1 (5 bases). With 0 bases removed from V and 4 bases from J, the gap between germline ends came to 10 bases. The germline V gene has CDR1 SGHRS and CDR2 YFSETQ. CDR3 length: 14 amino acids. The CDR3, as DNA: TGCGCCAGCAGCTTGGTTGACAGTGGCTATGGCTACACCTTC. The encoded protein is CASSLVDSGYGYTF. Supplemented by reference TRBV5-1 and TRBJ1-2, the full variable domain reads KAGVTQTPRYLIKTRGQQVTLSCSPISGHRSVSWYQQTPGQGLQFLFEYFSETQRNKGNFPGRFSGRQFSNSRSEMNVSTLELGDSALYLCASSLVDSGYGYTFGSGTRLTVV.

The chain recombines TRBV7-2 with TRBJ2-3; 9 bases are a match to TRBD2. The J segment lost 3 bases and the V segment lost 5 bases, leaving 6 bases of the junction unmatched. This CDR3 region has 15 residues. Germline values: CDR1 SGHTA, CDR2 FQGNSA. The DNA of the CDR3 is TGTGCCAGCAGCCTACTCACTAGCGGGACAGATACGCAGTATTTT. Encoded protein: CASSLLTSGTDTQYF.

This chain connects TRBV5-6 to TRBJ2-7, with TRBD1 matching over 12 bases. CDR3 length: 16 amino acids. V lost 2 bases to trimming and J lost 4 bases; unmatched junction nucleotides: 7. Germline V gene lookup returns CDR1 SGHDT and CDR2 YYEEEE. CDR3 sequence (DNA): TGTGCCAGCAGCTTTCCGGGACAGGGGGCCGTGTACGAGCAGTACTTC. Protein: CASSFPGQGAVYEQYF.